This entry concerns a single TCR beta chain. Its antigen is as yet unknown. The sample originates from a study of blood T cells in healthy people across ages. Whole-study context: The capture of about one barcoded beta molecule per two T cells was achieved by template switching.

A J-beta primer mix and a sample-barcoded 5' primer were used in a second PCR of about 6 to 12 cycles. A template-switch adaptor containing 12 random nucleotides labeled each cDNA molecule. MiXCR, applied by TCRdb to the 5' RACE reads, yields one record per CDR3 protein. The sample records around 1,800,000 distinct CDR3 sequences, roughly two fifths being singletons. Germline V CDR1 and CDR2: KGHSY, FQNENV. CDR3 length: 13 residues. V lost 4 bases, J lost 9 bases, and 4 bases stayed unmatched. No fewer than 5.5 micrograms of total RNA were isolated from every sample. Study observations and caveats: With age, beta diversity per million T cells declined roughly linearly, significantly by about 40.

Material for sequencing was blood. V is TRBV16 and J is TRBJ2-1; 9 bases align to TRBD1. This TCR was recovered from a human donor in good health. The DNA for the CDR3 is TGTGCCAGCAGCCCCGACAGGGGGGTTGAGCAGTTCTTC. As protein: CASSPDRGVEQFF.